This T cell receptor beta chain was identified in a study of blood T cell repertoires in COVID-19. The wider study: Samples came from the United States, Italy and Spain, spanning acute and convalescent COVID-19. The cDNA or gDNA used as material had been derived from T cells, B-cell-depleted T cells, or PBMCs.

Cohorts were assigned according to the clinical history that participants reported. The V segment lost 0 bases and the J segment 5 bases; nucleotides outside the gene matches: 9. Germline CDR1 and CDR2: MNHEY and SVGEGT. The CDR3 has 16 amino acids. Sequencing was performed with immunoSEQ multiplex PCR; in TCRdb, only in-frame clones are kept and a portion is missing. The sample shows some 150,000 clones, roughly 90% of them seen only once. Sequenced sample: PBMCs or T cells enriched from blood (not recorded which). The TCR was taken from a human donor with acute COVID-19. The donor label of this sample is uncertain. V is TRBV6-2 or TRBV6-3 and J is TRBJ1-2; 7 nucleotides line up with TRBD1. The CDR3 bases are TGTGCCAGCAGTTACTCGAAGGGGGCGTCCGAATATGGCTACACCTTC. Protein sequence: CASSYSKGASEYGYTF.